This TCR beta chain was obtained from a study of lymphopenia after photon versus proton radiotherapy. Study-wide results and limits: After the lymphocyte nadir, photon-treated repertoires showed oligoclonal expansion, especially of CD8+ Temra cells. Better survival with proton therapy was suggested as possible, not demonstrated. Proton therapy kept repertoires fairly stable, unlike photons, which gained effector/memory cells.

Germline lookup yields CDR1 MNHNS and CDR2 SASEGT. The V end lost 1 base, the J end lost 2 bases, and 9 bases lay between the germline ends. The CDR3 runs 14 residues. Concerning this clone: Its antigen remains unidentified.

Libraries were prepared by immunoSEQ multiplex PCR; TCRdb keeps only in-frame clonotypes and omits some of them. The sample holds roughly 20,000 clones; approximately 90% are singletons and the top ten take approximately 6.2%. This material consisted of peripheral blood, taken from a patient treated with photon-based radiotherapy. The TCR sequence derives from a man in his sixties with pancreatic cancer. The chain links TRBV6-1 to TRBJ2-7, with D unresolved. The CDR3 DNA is TGTGCCAGCAGTGAAGGTGGGCTTCCCTACGAGCAGTACTTC. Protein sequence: CASSEGGLPYEQYF.